The TCR beta chain described here comes from a study of response to subunit inactivated influenza vaccine. MiXCR, applied by TCRdb to the RT-PCR reads, yields one record per CDR3 protein. This table holds more than 450,000 distinct CDR3 sequences, about an eighth found once. General study findings and limits: Few new T cells, the authors suggested, are recruited by each seasonal influenza vaccination.

This clonotype was counted only a few times. Its cognate antigen is unknown. The sequence derives from a man aged 50-59 years who received an inactivated influenza vaccine. The sample was PBMCs from blood, taken on the day of vaccination.

The CDR3, as DNA: TGCGCCAGCATTGGGGTGACTGAGTACAATGAGCAGTTCTTC. Amino acids: CASIGVTEYNEQFF. The chain employs TRBV5-1 and TRBJ2-1, with D unresolved. Trimming shortened V by 6 bases and J by 4 bases, and 14 bases separated the two germline ends. Germline V gene data show CDR1 as SGHRS and CDR2 as YFSETQ. The CDR3 covers 14 residues.